This TCR beta chain came from a study of T cells after yellow fever vaccination. Findings of the study overall: Clonotypes found in both CD4 and CD8 compartments made up a small share.

Researchers made TCR cDNA using 5'RACE template switching, and this step added a universal primer site and UMIs. TCRdb analysed the 5' RACE reads with MiXCR anew, one entry per CDR3 protein. The table has about 630,000 distinct CDR3 sequences, more than 9% seen once. V shed 0 bases and J shed 6 bases, with 9 bases lying between them. The CDR3 sequence is 13 residues long. Germline V gives CDR1 LGHNA, CDR2 YSLEER. This clonotype has just a few counts. Its antigen is as yet unknown. The sequencing used PBMCs, collected on the day of the yellow fever booster vaccination. The V and J genes are TRBV4-3 and TRBJ2-7; a possible D gene is TRBD1 (5 bases). The TCR comes from a young man who received the YFV17D yellow fever vaccine. CDR3 amino acids: CASSQEWGGEQYF. The DNA for the CDR3 is TGCGCCAGCAGCCAAGAATGGGGCGGCGAGCAGTACTTC.